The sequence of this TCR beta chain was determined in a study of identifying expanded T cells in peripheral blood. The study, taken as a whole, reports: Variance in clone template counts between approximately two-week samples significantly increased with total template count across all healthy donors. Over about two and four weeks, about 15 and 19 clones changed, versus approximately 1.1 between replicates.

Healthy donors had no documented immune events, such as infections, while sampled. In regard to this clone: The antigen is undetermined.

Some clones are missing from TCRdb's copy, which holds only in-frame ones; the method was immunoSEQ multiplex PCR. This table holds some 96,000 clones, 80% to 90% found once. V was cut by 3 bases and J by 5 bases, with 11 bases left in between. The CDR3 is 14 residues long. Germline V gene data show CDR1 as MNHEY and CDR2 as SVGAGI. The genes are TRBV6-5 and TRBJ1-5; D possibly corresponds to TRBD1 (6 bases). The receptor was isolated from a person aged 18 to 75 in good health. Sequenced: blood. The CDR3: CASSYDRRDQPQHF. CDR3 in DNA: TGTGCCAGCAGTTATGACAGGAGGGATCAGCCCCAGCATTTT.